This TCR beta chain was identified during a study of T-cell reconstitution after alpha-beta-depleted transplantation in children. It was with unique molecular identifiers that the TCRbeta library was prepared. MiXCR was run by TCRdb on the PCR reads, yielding one entry per CDR3 protein. The table lists about a million distinct CDR3 sequences, about 31% of them singletons, with roughly 28% in the top ten. The ends lost 4 bases at V and 3 bases at J; junction bases unmatched: 7. Germline V gene data show CDR1 as LGHNA and CDR2 as YSLEER. CDR3 size: 15 residues. This rearrangement joins TRBV4-3 to TRBJ2-3; 7 bases fit TRBD1. The receptor's source is a boy younger than two who had a stem cell transplant for SCID, so the T cells may come from the graft donor. Sequenced material: PBMCs, mostly from graft donor cells, taken 360 days after TCRalphabeta/CD19-depleted stem cell transplant. The CDR3 DNA is TGCGCCAGCAGCCCGAGGGGGACAGAGACAGATACGCAGTATTTT. As protein: CASSPRGTETDTQYF.